This T cell receptor (beta chain) stems from a study of cytomegalovirus exposure and HLA in healthy donors (dated by TCRdb to between 2016 and 2019). Broadly, across the study: In an earlier analysis of 550 to 750 of the donors, 276 Gb of sequence data and approximately 100 million unique TCR beta sequences from roughly 190 million T cells were reported. Roughly 300 gigabases of sequencing data and around 80 million unique TCR sequences made up an early release that covered roughly 670 HLA-typed donors. Of the roughly 400 genotyped donors, over 80% were placed in the genetic ancestry cluster associated with self-reported Caucasian donors. The aim of the study was to test whether cataloging public T cell receptors could identify signatures of past pathogen exposure. The study profiled the T cell repertoires of 666 subjects by immunosequencing and related them to cytomegalovirus serostatus. Along with the roughly 700-subject first cohort, a separate validation cohort of 120 different subjects was used. To predict cytomegalovirus infection status, the study brought together high-throughput TCR immunosequencing, statistical association of individual TCRs with disease status, and machine learning. A later analysis re-examined previously published TCR beta repertoires from over 500 donors and added high-resolution HLA genotyping to investigate patterns of TCR occurrence. The later analysis used no new phenotypic data to find candidate immune exposures, relying instead on TCR beta sequences and their occurrence across donors. In an earlier analysis of 587 of the donors, high-throughput TCR beta sequencing was used to judge whether each TCR beta V gene segment behaved as functional or pseudogenic. Donor age, sex, ethnicity and CMV serostatus were collected together with the repertoire data. In a later genetic analysis, genome-wide SNP genotypes for about three fifths of the roughly 670 donors were used, and that subset was treated as a discovery cohort. All discovery cohort repertoires had been generated using a single sequencing platform. Both class I and class II loci were covered by HLA typing, at four-digit resolution. The number of donors typed differed by locus, with about 629-630 for A, B, C, DRB1 and DQB1, more than 500 for DQA1, over 600 for DPA1, and 472 for DPB1. A handful of DR-DQ haplotypes were handled as single units for association and clustering because linkage in the cohort was strong. On average, over 200,000 unique TCR beta nucleotide sequences were sequenced per donor among some 420 genotyped donors of the cohort, with around 19% of those sequences being non-productive.

The library was obtained by the immunoSEQ multiplex PCR assay. For the multiplex PCR, a mixture combining 60 forward primers for TCR Vbeta segments and 13 reverse primers for TCR Jbeta segments was used. Amplification of the CDR3 region of rearranged TCR beta genes was performed with a multiplex PCR assay on genomic DNA. The amplified TCR beta libraries were sequenced on the Illumina HiSeq System as 87-base-pair reads. As for the original processing: A later analysis counted tens of millions of unique TCR beta chains across the 700 or so repertoires, and 10 million to 12 million of these chains were shared by at least two donors. Raw reads were error-corrected and collapsed into unique sequences with a nearest-neighbor algorithm that merged closely related sequences to remove PCR and sequencing errors. To assign V, D and J gene segments, CDR3 sequences were aligned to IMGT reference sequences. For a sequence to be retained, at least a six-nucleotide match to both a V gene segment and a J gene segment was required. A rearrangement was called productive if the CDR3 had no stop codons and remained in frame with V and J, and every other rearrangement was called non-productive. CDR3 was defined by IMGT convention, running from the second conserved V-encoded cysteine to the conserved J-encoded phenylalanine. The earlier analysis of fewer than 700 of the donors excluded sequences that lacked an unambiguous match to a single V gene segment. An earlier analysis of some 500 of the donors classified V segments as functional when productive rearrangements were above 56.7% and as segregating when the standard deviation between donors was above 5%. A statistical classification framework was developed to diagnose cytomegalovirus status using the catalog of TCR beta chain sequences. A later analysis assigned V and J genes by comparing TCR nucleotide sequences with IMGT/GENE-DB human TR gene sequences. In a later analysis, CDR3 sequences and most-parsimonious VDJ recombination scenarios were assigned using the TCRdist pipeline. In a later analysis, each TCR beta chain was defined by its CDR3 amino acid sequence together with its V-gene family, and reads lacking a unique V-gene family were excluded. In a later analysis, 500 to 650 highly shared, low-generation-probability nucleotide sequences were removed to address suspected cross-contamination and a sequencing artifact. In a later analysis, a clonal expansion index for each public chain was calculated from normalized within-repertoire ranks of inferred template counts. In a later analysis, generation probabilities were computed with a VDJ recombination model fitted to out-of-frame rearrangements, and the resulting probabilities were checked against IGoR. In a later analysis, hypergeometric tests were used to score TCR-TCR, TCR-HLA and TCR-CMV co-occurrence, with a repertoire-size bias correction applied to TCR pairs. False discovery rates were estimated in a later analysis by permuting HLA or CMV assignments 20 times. In a later analysis, co-occurring TCRs were grouped using DBSCAN, and TCRdist sequence similarity was added for clustering within HLA-allele-positive subsets. For co-occurrence clustering, repertoires with fewer than 30,000 or more than 120,000 public chains were excluded, along with 5 or 6 repertoires with anomalous nucleotide sharing. The clones in this table, taken by TCRdb from immuneACCESS, are in-frame only. Not every clone is retained; where verified, under half of the shortfall comes from an unresolved V gene, and the cause of the rest is unknown. The V and J calls and clone size come from that table; D and trimming were worked out from the DNA. Counted in this sample were around 210,000 clones; around 80% of them appeared once. Together, the top ten hold 0.45% to 0.5% of the sample.

Note on this clone: The antigen it recognizes is unknown. No base quality information exists; no much larger clone differs at one position.

Paper-wide results and their limitations: In the study, 150 to 200 TCR beta chains were listed as associated with cytomegalovirus. Compared with the roughly 710-donor mean, donors in an Asian-associated ancestry cluster had fewer N-insertions in productive TCRs, according to a later genetic analysis. Compared with equally common non-associated chains, HLA-associated TCR beta chains in a later analysis were more clonally expanded and had lower generation probabilities. In a later analysis, about 17,000 TCR beta sequences were associated with specific HLA alleles at a false discovery rate of 0.05. Most TCR sequences were seen in very few donors, while some public TCRs were found in many individuals. Because counts were too low, about 17 rarely observed V segments, including chromosome 9 orphons, were excluded from the earlier analysis of a few hundred of the donors. A further reported finding was that TCR beta sequences accurately predicted the HLA-A and HLA-B alleles for most subjects in the first cohort. Because HLA typing was missing for some donors at each locus, association tests included only the typed subset. Several of the top co-occurrence clusters appeared to be linked to parvovirus B19, influenza, CMV and Epstein-Barr virus, according to a later analysis. V-gene and J-gene trimming of TCR beta chains was associated with a missense DCLRE1C variant in a later genetic analysis, and the association was replicated in an independent cohort. The presence/absence analyses assumed that sequencing depth was roughly uniform across donors, and that assumption may not be true. Linkage disequilibrium might explain the correlated functional status among segregating V segments, but an unknown experimental factor could not be excluded. Assigning TCR associations to individual alleles was difficult when HLA alleles, especially DR and DQ, strongly co-occurred. Cytomegalovirus status was reported to be diagnosed by the classifier with high specificity and sensitivity in both the original and validation cohorts. In a later analysis, TCR association rates were found to vary across HLA loci, with the most associated TCRs seen for DRB1 alleles and the fewest for HLA-C alleles. The authors suggested that the approach could potentially be generalized to other disease states and immunological phenotypes. A group of highly shared sequence variants was considered likely to be a technical artifact of the sequencing pipeline. A later analysis found that most CMV-associated TCR beta chains appeared HLA-restricted, with HLA associations seemingly driven largely by CMV exposure. Some IMGT-functional V segments, including TRBV6-2 and TRBV6-3, could not be told apart with the 87-base-pair reads, so those segments were excluded. The only immune exposure information available for the cohort was CMV serostatus. An earlier analysis of some 560 of the donors showed that most TCR beta V segments appeared in productive rearrangements either about 87% or about 30% of the time, which broadly matched IMGT annotations. In this cohort, only TCR beta chains were sequenced, and detectable features were limited by the absence of alpha or paired-chain data. In vitro tests confirmed that a few of the cytomegalovirus-associated TCR beta chains recognize cytomegalovirus antigens.

CDR1 and CDR2 (SGHNT, YYREEE) derive from the germline V gene (reference sequence). Counted from cysteine to phenylalanine, this CDR3 has 18 amino acids. Of all the DNA, just the CDR3 is kept, 54 bases in frame from base 1. V has 1 base trimmed and J has 5 bases trimmed; junction bases matching no gene number 13. The cohort comprised 670 or so healthy bone marrow donors. All cohort members were sampled while nominally healthy, although unrecorded immune exposures were likely present. The donor tested CMV seronegative, placing the donor among the approximately 360 seronegative members of the cohort. A peripheral blood sample was collected from each donor, and TCR beta sequencing was performed on peripheral blood mononuclear cells. Genomic DNA was extracted from the blood cell samples with the Qiagen DNeasy Blood Extraction Kit.

This receptor was identified in a boy aged 5-17 years in good health and CMV-seronegative. The chain employs TRBV5-4 and TRBJ1-4; 8 bases in the junction line up with TRBD1. Sequencing was performed on PBMCs. The sequenced DNA is TGTGCCAGCAGCTTGAAGTCTGGACAGGGTAATTTAAATGAAAAACTGTTTTTT. Its protein is CASSLKSGQGNLNEKLFF.